The 27 T cell receptor beta chains in this list originate from one sample, sequenced in a study of human T cells and chemical hapten exposure. Documented time point: pre-sensitization, week 0. Treatment of the sample: therapeutic diphenylcyclopropenone sensitization with weekly scalp DPC. Unfractionated whole blood yielded total RNA. TCRdb fed the RACE reads into MiXCR, producing one record per CDR3 protein. The data show 56,000 or so distinct CDR3 sequences, 9.5% to 10% seen once. The specimen comprised whole blood, sampled in connection with sensitization to the hapten diphenylcyclopropenone (DPC). These receptor sequences come from a woman aged 25 to 39 with alopecia areata. Some clones in this sample may be carry-over from other donors' samples.

At least ten counts were recorded for this clonotype. The V and J genes are TRBV28 and TRBJ1-5, with D unclear. The CDR3 covers 12 residues. Germline-derived CDR1 and CDR2 are MDHEN and SYDVKM. Between the trimmed V and J ends, which lost 3 bases and 7 bases, there was a span of 7 bases. For the CDR3, the DNA is TGTGCCAGCAGTTTCGCCTCCCAGCCCCAGCATTTT. Protein product: CASSFASQPQHF.

The chain recombines TRBV7-2 with TRBJ2-3, with TRBD2 identical over 11 bases. Trimming took 5 bases from V and 8 from J; bases not matched to a gene: 15. Germline V lookup: CDR1 SGHTA, CDR2 FQGNSA. This CDR3 region has 17 residues. This CDR3 reads CASSETPLAGGEATQYF. As DNA, the CDR3 is TGTGCCAGCAGCGAGACGCCCCTAGCGGGGGGCGAGGCTACGCAGTATTTT.

This clonotype was seen many times. This sequence joins TRBV20-1 and TRBJ2-3, with TRBD2 matching over 7 bases. Unmatched junction bases numbered 4, after V lost 0 bases and J lost 1 base. Germline CDR1 reads DFQATT; CDR2 reads SNEGSKA (reference sequence). There are 15 residues in the CDR3. In DNA form, the CDR3 reads TGCAGTGCTAGAGATTATGGGGGGGGCACAGATACGCAGTATTTT. As protein: CSARDYGGGTDTQYF.

This clonotype appeared a few times. The V and J genes are TRBV5-1 and TRBJ2-5; 9 nucleotides align to TRBD2. CDR1 is SGHRS, CDR2 YFSETQ, per germline. CDR3 size: 16 residues. The V gene end was trimmed by 4 bases and the J gene end by 7 bases; junction bases not matched to a gene: 14. DNA of the CDR3: TGCGCCAGCAGCGGAAGCGGGGGGCGTGATATCGGGACCCAGTACTTC. Protein product: CASSGSGGRDIGTQYF.

This chain links TRBV2 with TRBJ2-7; 8 bases are a match to TRBD1. Germline V gives CDR1 SNHLY, CDR2 FYNNEI. This CDR3 spans 14 amino acids. V lost 6 bases and J lost 6; bases outside the gene matches: 10. The CDR3 loop is CASRKDRVGLEQYF. The CDR3 DNA reads TGTGCCAGCAGGAAGGACAGGGTGGGTCTCGAGCAGTACTTC. Full variable domain (rest looked up from reference TRBV2 and TRBJ2-7): EPEVTQTPSHQVTQMGQEVILRCVPISNHLYFYWYRQILGQKVEFLVSFYNNEISEKSEIFDDQFSVERPDGSNFTLKIRSTKLEDSAMYFCASRKDRVGLEQYFGPGTRLTVT.

This clonotype was recorded a few times. The gene calls are TRBV12-3 or TRBV12-4 and TRBJ2-7; 10 bases map to TRBD2. This CDR3 has 16 amino acids. V lost 5 bases and J lost 4; bases outside the gene matches: 11. The CDR3 sequence: CASSPLPSGGVYEQYF. DNA of the CDR3: TGTGCCAGCAGTCCCCTTCCCAGCGGGGGGGTATACGAGCAGTACTTC.

The chain combines TRBV20-1 with TRBJ2-7, with D unclear. The CDR3 sequence is 10 residues long. V lost 3 bases and J lost 7, with 7 bases in between. The germline V gene has CDR1 DFQATT and CDR2 SNEGSKA (reference sequence). For the CDR3, the DNA is TGCAGTGCTAGTTTTGGGGAGCAGTACTTC. Protein: CSASFGEQYF.

With regard to this clonotype: One base away lies a much larger clone, so this may be a sequencing read error. The chain combines TRBV10-3 with TRBJ2-5; 8 bases are shared with TRBD1. Germline V lookup: CDR1 ENHRY, CDR2 SYGVKD. The CDR3 runs 15 residues. Germline trimming cut 6 bases from V and 0 bases from J; bases unmatched to any gene: 6. The CDR3 sequence: CAISLEQGDQETQYF. The CDR3 nucleotides read TGTGCCATCAGCCTGGAACAGGGGGACCAAGAGACCCAGTACTTC.

Details on this clonotype: A clone one base away is much larger, so this may be a read error. J is TRBJ1-1 and V is TRBV27; no definite D call. The CDR3 length is 13 residues. The ends were cut back, 8 bases at V and 3 bases at J, with 13 bases in the middle. The V gene's germline CDR1 is MNHEY and CDR2 SMNVEV (reference sequence). CDR3 sequence: CASHSLGYTEAFF. CDR3 bases: TGTGCCAGCCATTCCCTCGGCTACACTGAAGCTTTCTTT.

This clonotype has at least ten counts. V is TRBV18 and J is TRBJ2-7, with 8 bases that match TRBD1. Germline V gene lookup returns CDR1 KGHSH and CDR2 LQKENI. This CDR3 has 18 amino acids. Trimming removed 1 base from V and 5 bases from J; junction bases left unmatched: 16. The CDR3 spells CASSPLRSRGDRRNEQYF. Here the CDR3 DNA reads TGTGCCAGCTCACCACTTAGGTCACGAGGGGACAGGCGAAACGAGCAGTACTTC.

This clonotype was seen many times. The V call is TRBV10-3, the J call TRBJ1-6; D not certain. Germline lookup yields CDR1 ENHRY and CDR2 SYGVKD. V lost 8 bases to trimming and J lost 8 bases, with 19 bases between them. CDR3 length: 15 residues. The CDR3 reads CAIRVTVEWYSPLHF. The CDR3 bases are TGTGCCATCCGAGTGACGGTAGAGTGGTATTCACCCCTCCACTTT.

This clonotype was picked up one time. The CDR3 DNA reads TGTGCCAGCAGCCCGGGACAGGCTAATGAAAAACTGTTTTTT. Translated, it gives CASSPGQANEKLFF. The chain uses TRBV12-3 or TRBV12-4 and TRBJ1-4; 8 bases map to TRBD1. Losses at the gene ends were 6 bases for V and 3 bases for J; bases not matched to a gene: 3. The CDR3 spans 14 residues.

J is TRBJ2-7 and V is TRBV12-3 or TRBV12-4; D call uncertain. Trimming shortened V by 2 bases and J by 4 bases, and 12 bases separated the two germline ends. The CDR3 runs 14 residues. The DNA of the CDR3 is TGTGCCAGCAGTTTATCCCCGTCGGCGTACGAGCAGTACTTC. Residues: CASSLSPSAYEQYF.

In its sample, this clonotype was seen a few times. This sequence joins TRBV20-1 and TRBJ2-6; D remains unclear. CDR3 length equals 14 residues. CDR1 and CDR2 (germline): DFQATT, SNEGSKA (reference sequence). Trimming pared 6 bases from V and 0 bases from J, leaving 9 bases between. CDR3 sequence: CSAPKYSGANVLTF. CDR3 DNA sequence: TGCAGTGCACCTAAGTACTCTGGGGCCAACGTCCTGACTTTC.

This clonotype was recorded at least ten times. The chain couples TRBV20-1 to TRBJ2-3, with TRBD2 matching over 7 bases. The CDR3 contains 17 residues. Germline trimming cut 1 base from V and 0 bases from J; bases unmatched to any gene: 10. CDR1 DFQATT and CDR2 SNEGSKA come from the germline V gene (reference sequence). DNA of the CDR3: TGCAGTGCTAGAGCCCTAGCGGAGTACCCTAGCACAGATACGCAGTATTTT. This sequence encodes CSARALAEYPSTDTQYF.

This clonotype was counted a few times. This sequence joins TRBV10-3 and TRBJ2-3; TRBD2 matches at 8 bases. J lost 2 bases, V lost 4 bases, and 11 bases had no gene match. The CDR3 runs 17 residues. CDR1 is ENHRY and CDR2 is SYGVKD in the germline V gene. CDR3 protein: CAISADGLADTTDTQYF. CDR3 sequence (DNA): TGTGCCATCAGTGCCGACGGACTAGCTGATACCACAGATACGCAGTATTTT.

V gene TRBV4-1 combines with J gene TRBJ1-1; D is ambiguous. The CDR3 is 15 residues long. V was shortened by 4 bases and J by 0 bases, with 12 bases between the two germline ends. In germline, CDR1 is MGHRA, CDR2 YSYEKL. CDR3 residues: CASSPSGVLNTEAFF. The CDR3 coding sequence is TGCGCCAGCAGCCCGTCAGGAGTTTTGAACACTGAAGCTTTCTTT.

This clonotype was detected a few times. The chain carries TRBV2 and TRBJ1-1; perhaps TRBD1 as D (5 bases). Trimming shortened V by 8 bases and J by 4 bases, and 11 bases separated the two germline ends. Germline loops: CDR1 SNHLY, CDR2 FYNNEI. CDR3 length equals 12 residues. The DNA for the CDR3 is TGTGCCAGCCACCCCGGGGGCACTGAAGCTTTCTTT. As protein: CASHPGGTEAFF.

Only a few counts were recorded for this clonotype. This sequence joins TRBV19 and TRBJ1-1; 11 nucleotides match TRBD1. Germline assignment: CDR1 LNHDA and CDR2 SQIVND (reference sequence). CDR3 length equals 13 residues. The CDR3 region is CGCSGTGGTEAFF. CDR3 DNA sequence: TGTGGCTGTAGTGGGACAGGGGGCACTGAAGCTTTCTTT.

The rearrangement uses TRBV5-1 and TRBJ1-1, with D possibly matching TRBD1 (5 bases). Trimming cost V 0 bases and J 3 bases, with 9 bases left between them. Germline values: CDR1 SGHRS, CDR2 YFSETQ. The CDR3 totals 14 residues. The CDR3 reads CASSLEWGYTEAFF. The CDR3 DNA reads TGCGCCAGCAGCTTGGAATGGGGGTACACTGAAGCTTTCTTT. The variable domain in full, completed from reference TRBV5-1 and TRBJ1-1, reads KAGVTQTPRYLIKTRGQQVTLSCSPISGHRSVSWYQQTPGQGLQFLFEYFSETQRNKGNFPGRFSGRQFSNSRSEMNVSTLELGDSALYLCASSLEWGYTEAFFGQGTRLTVV.

This clonotype showed up many times. CDR3 coding DNA: TGTGCCAGCAGCTTAGGACAGGGCACTGAAGCTTTCTTT. Translation: CASSLGQGTEAFF. The J gene is TRBJ1-1, the V gene TRBV7-2; TRBD1 matches 7 bases. In germline, CDR1 is SGHTA, CDR2 FQGNSA. The V gene end was trimmed by 1 base and the J gene end by 4 bases; junction bases not matched to a gene: 0. The CDR3 sequence is 13 residues long.

The chain has TRBV3-1 and TRBJ2-5; D remains ambiguous. This CDR3 region has 12 residues. The V and J ends lost 6 bases and 5 bases respectively, with 10 bases between them. CDR1 LGHDT and CDR2 YNNKEL come from the germline V gene (reference sequence). This CDR3 is CASRDGRETQYF. As DNA, the CDR3 is TGTGCCAGCAGAGATGGACGCGAGACCCAGTACTTC.

The chain carries TRBV12-3 or TRBV12-4 and TRBJ1-2; D remains ambiguous. This CDR3 comprises 14 residues. Trimming stripped 5 bases from V and 7 bases from J, with 17 bases between. CDR3 amino acids: CASSPTPLVGGYTF. Written as DNA, the CDR3 is TGTGCCAGCAGTCCCACCCCGTTAGTCGGTGGCTACACCTTC.

This clonotype turned up a few times. The chain is built from TRBV4-3 and TRBJ2-3, with 7 bases that match TRBD2. Germline CDR1 is LGHNA and CDR2 is YSLEER. The CDR3 loop spans 15 amino acids. J lost 12 bases, V lost 1 base, and 13 bases had no gene match. CDR3 loop: CASSQGAGPFLSQYF. The CDR3 coding sequence is TGCGCCAGCAGCCAAGGAGCGGGGCCTTTTCTGTCTCAGTATTTT.

This clonotype came up many times. In DNA, the CDR3 is TGTGCCAGCAGCAGATCGACAGGAGAAGCTTTCTTT. This gives the protein CASSRSTGEAFF. The chain combines TRBV28 with TRBJ1-1; possibly TRBD1 for D (6 bases). The germline V gene encodes CDR1 MDHEN and CDR2 SYDVKM. V was trimmed by 6 bases and J by 8 bases, leaving 13 bases between them. This CDR3 spans 12 amino acids. Full variable domain (missing parts from reference TRBV28 and TRBJ1-1): DVKVTQSSRYLVKRTGEKVFLECVQDMDHENMFWYRQDPGLGLRLIYFSYDVKMKEKGDIPEGYSVSREKKERFSLILESASTNQTSMYLCASSRSTGEAFFGQGTRLTVV.

This clonotype was picked up a small number of times. CDR3 DNA sequence: TGTGCCATCACCTCTAGCGGGGGGGACTCCTACAATGAGCAGTTCTTC. As protein: CAITSSGGDSYNEQFF. V and J are TRBV10-3 and TRBJ2-1, with TRBD2 matching 12 bases. CDR1 and CDR2 (germline): ENHRY, SYGVKD. CDR3 size: 16 residues. Trimming took 7 bases from V and 0 from J; bases not matched to a gene: 4.

CDR3 in amino acids: CASSLHDEQYF. The CDR3, as DNA: TGCGCCAGCAGCTTGCACGACGAGCAGTACTTC. V gene TRBV5-1 combines with J gene TRBJ2-7; D not resolved. Germline CDR1 and CDR2: SGHRS and YFSETQ. The CDR3 is made up of 11 amino acids. Trimming pared 1 base from V and 5 bases from J, leaving 4 bases between.